This record looks at one T cell receptor (beta chain) sequence and its context. What antigen it recognizes has not been identified. Base-call qualities are not available, and no considerably larger clone is one nucleotide away. The data originate from a study of blood T cell repertoires in COVID-19 (dated by TCRdb to the early 2020s). Turning to the overall study: Collaborator samples came from the United States, Italy and Spain and covered acute and convalescent phases of COVID-19. The prospective study material was composed of cDNA or gDNA derived from T cells, B-cell-depleted T cells, or PBMCs. The dataset comprised deeply sampled blood TCRbeta repertoires from subjects exposed to, actively infected with, or recovered from COVID-19. The repertoires were released in a freely available public database meant as a resource for research on the immune response to SARS-CoV-2. The samples were drawn from the first 160 participants of the ongoing ImmuneRACE study and from 950 to 1,500 subjects provided by 6 global collaborators. The sample metadata nearly always contained a de-identified subject ID, COVID-19 status, age in years and sex. Where available, HLA class I and class II types were taken from metadata supplied by the sample provider and were not determined by assay-based typing. Study-wide conclusions, independent of this receptor: Clinical and demographic metadata were provided uncurated, with the amount varying by source and participant.

TCRbeta CDR3 regions were amplified from genomic DNA by means of the immunoSEQ Assay, a bias-controlled multiplex PCR. Turning to the authors' computational methods: Within the assay, amplification of reference gene primers was used to estimate how many nucleated cells each sample contained. To quantify the absolute abundance of each unique TCRbeta CDR3 rearrangement, sequence reads were collapsed and filtered. For each sample, productive Simpson clonality was calculated as the square root of Simpson's diversity index over productive rearrangements. The immuneACCESS repertoire file appears here via TCRdb, limited to in-frame rearrangements. These files lack a portion of the clones; in checked studies, under half of the deficit traces to unresolved V genes, and the cause of the others is not known. V, J and clone size were drawn from that table, and D and trimming were deduced from the DNA. Recorded for this sample are more than 250,000 clones; 80% to 90% of them occurred a single time. The ten largest make up under 6.5% of the sample.

A distance of 6 bases separates the germline ends of V and J, which lose 1 base and 5 bases respectively. There are 12 amino acids in the CDR3, from cysteine to phenylalanine inclusive. The CDR3 DNA has 36 bases and is translated from base 1. Sequences SGHNT (CDR1) and YENEEA (CDR2) are obtained from the germline V gene. Another Seattle source contributed samples from volunteer blood donors who had recovered from COVID-19. Whole blood was collected in K2EDTA tubes by collaborating institutions according to the institutions' own protocols. For TCRbeta analysis, collaborators shipped samples in one of three forms: frozen whole blood, isolated PBMCs, or DNA extracted from either of those sample types.

The sequence is built from TRBV11-3 and TRBJ2-7; no confident D gene assignment can be made. The receptor was derived from a man between 18 and 35 years old who had recovered from COVID-19. Sequenced: peripheral blood. Here the CDR3 is given as CASSLVPDEQYF. The sequenced DNA is TGTGCCAGCAGCTTAGTTCCGGACGAGCAGTACTTC.